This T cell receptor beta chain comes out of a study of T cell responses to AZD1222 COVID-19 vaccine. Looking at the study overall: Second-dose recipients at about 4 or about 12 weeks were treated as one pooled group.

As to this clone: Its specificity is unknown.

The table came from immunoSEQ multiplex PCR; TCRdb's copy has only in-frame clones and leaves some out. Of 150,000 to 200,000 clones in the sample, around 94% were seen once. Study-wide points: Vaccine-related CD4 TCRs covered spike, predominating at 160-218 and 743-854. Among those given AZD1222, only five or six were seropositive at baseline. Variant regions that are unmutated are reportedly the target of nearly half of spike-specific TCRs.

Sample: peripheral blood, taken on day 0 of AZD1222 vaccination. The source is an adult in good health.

The CDR3 DNA reads TGCGCCAGCCAAGACAGGGGAGGGAAAGCAACTAATGAAAAACTGTTTTTT. It yields the protein CASQDRGGKATNEKLFF. This chain joins TRBV5-1 and TRBJ1-4, with TRBD1 matching 8 bases. CDR3 length equals 17 residues. The V gene's germline CDR1 is SGHRS and CDR2 YFSETQ. The V segment lost 7 bases and the J segment 0 bases; nucleotides outside the gene matches: 11.